The source of this T cell receptor (beta chain) is a study of cytomegalovirus exposure and HLA in healthy donors. Trimming left V 3 bases short and J 8 bases short, with 14 bases between. Germline-derived CDR1 and CDR2 are MDHEN and SYDVKM. This CDR3 region has 14 residues. Using immunoSEQ multiplex PCR, the repertoire was profiled, and TCRdb retains in-frame clones only, with some absent. Of over 150,000 clones listed, 70% to 90% are singletons. The chain links TRBV28 to TRBJ2-1, with D possibly TRBD1 on 5 matching bases. Sequencing input: PBMCs. This TCR was sampled from a human donor in good health. The CDR3 here is CASSFSPLRDEQFF. The CDR3 DNA reads TGTGCCAGCAGTTTCAGCCCGCTCAGGGATGAGCAGTTCTTC.